A selection of T cell receptor beta chains follows, all from one sample in a study of blood T cell repertoires in COVID-19. TCRdb keeps only in-frame clones here, not all; method: immunoSEQ multiplex PCR. The sample records some 350,000 clones, more than 75% being singletons. Input material: PBMCs or T cells enriched from blood (not recorded which). The receptors were sampled from a woman aged 25 to 39 who had recovered from COVID-19. The CDR3 runs from the conserved cysteine through the conserved F or W. D genes are given only for firm matches. Size is omitted from some rows. Given values are once, few, many or a class for expanded clones.

-	15	TRBV5-1	-	TRBJ2-2	TGCGCCAGCAGCTTGGCCCAGTTTAACACCGGGGAGCTGTTTTTT	CASSLAQFNTGELFF
TRBD1	12	TRBV28	-	TRBJ1-6	TGTGCCGGACAGGCTTATAATTCACCCCTCCACTTT	CAGQAYNSPLHF
-	15	TRBV7-2	-	TRBJ1-1	TGTGCCAGCAGCGATAGTCCCGTTTACGGCACTGAAGCTTTCTTT	CASSDSPVYGTEAFF
TRBD2	15	TRBV6-5	-	TRBJ2-5	TGTGCCAGCAGTCGACCTGGGGGGGTACAAGAGACCCAGTACTTC	CASSRPGGVQETQYF
-	15	TRBV3-1/TRBV3-2	-	TRBJ1-3	TGTGCCAGCAGCCATGGGAGCAGATCTGGAAACACCATATATTTT	CASSHGSRSGNTIYF
TRBD1	16	TRBV28	few	TRBJ1-5	TGTGCCAGCAGTTTTAGACAGGGTGGTAGCAATCAGCCCCAGCATTTT	CASSFRQGGSNQPQHF
-	14	TRBV19	-	TRBJ1-1	TGTGCCAGTAGTATACAGGGCTTGAACACTGAAGCTTTCTTT	CASSIQGLNTEAFF
-	13	TRBV7-8	-	TRBJ2-7	TGTGCCAGCAGCCTTACAGGGCGAGGCGAGCAGTACTTC	CASSLTGRGEQYF
-	15	TRBV18	-	TRBJ1-6	TGTGCCAGCTCACCCCCGACAGGTGATAATTCACCCCTCCACTTT	CASSPPTGDNSPLHF
-	13	TRBV14	-	TRBJ2-5	TGTGCCAGCAGCCAAGTGGTGAGGGCGCCCCAGTACTTC	CASSQVVRAPQYF
TRBD1	18	TRBV2	-	TRBJ1-5	TGTGCCAGCAGTGAAAAGTACGGGACAGTTTATAGCAATCAGCCCCAGCATTTT	CASSEKYGTVYSNQPQHF
-	14	TRBV5-1	-	TRBJ2-7	TGCGCCAGCAGGGCCTCGGGGTTGTTATACGAGCAGTACTTC	CASRASGLLYEQYF
-	13	TRBV12-3/TRBV12-4	-	TRBJ2-1	TGTGCCAGCAGTTTAGGACAGTACAATGAGCAGTTCTTC	CASSLGQYNEQFF
-	13	TRBV2	-	TRBJ1-1	TGTGCCAGCAGTGATGAGGCACCCACTGAAGCTTTCTTT	CASSDEAPTEAFF
-	15	TRBV30	-	TRBJ1-1	TGTGCCTGGAGGGCCATGGGGGGAGGAGGATCTGAAGCTTTCTTT	CAWRAMGGGGSEAFF
-	12	TRBV10-3	-	TRBJ2-5	TGTGCCATCAGTGACAGGGAAGAGACCCAGTACTTC	CAISDREETQYF
-	15	TRBV7-2	few	TRBJ1-1	TGTGCCAGCAGCTTATTCGCGGGCCTCGGCACTGAAGCTTTCTTT	CASSLFAGLGTEAFF
TRBD2	12	TRBV2	once	TRBJ2-3	TGTGCCAGCGCCGGAGAGGGCGGGGGGCAGTATTTT	CASAGEGGGQYF
-	12	TRBV28	-	TRBJ1-2	TGTGCCAGCAGTTACGGGAACTATGGCTACACCTTC	CASSYGNYGYTF
TRBD2	17	TRBV18	-	TRBJ2-5	TGTGCCAGCTCACTAAGAGCGGGACTAGCGGGGGCAGAGACCCAGTACTTC	CASSLRAGLAGAETQYF
TRBD2	16	TRBV5-4	-	TRBJ2-1	TGTGCCAGCAGCTTTGGGCTAGCGGGGGGTAACAATGAGCAGTTCTTC	CASSFGLAGGNNEQFF
TRBD1	14	TRBV9	-	TRBJ1-6	TGTGCCAGCAGCCGGGGACAGCTGAATTCACCCCTCCACTTT	CASSRGQLNSPLHF
TRBD2	14	TRBV15	-	TRBJ2-1	TGTGCCACCAGCCCGCATGCGGGAGGTAATGAGCAGTTCTTC	CATSPHAGGNEQFF
-	12	TRBV11-2	-	TRBJ2-7	TGTGCCAGCAGCTTTGGCAGGGGCGAGCAGTACTTC	CASSFGRGEQYF
-	15	TRBV18	-	TRBJ1-6	TGTGCCAGCTCATCTACTCAGGGAACTAATTCACCCCTCCACTTT	CASSSTQGTNSPLHF
-	15	TRBV19	-	TRBJ1-1	TGTGCCAGTACCCGAGATTCGGCGGGGGTAACTGAAGCTTTCTTT	CASTRDSAGVTEAFF
TRBD1	17	TRBV4-1	once	TRBJ2-2	TGCGCCAGCAGCCAAGTACCGGGACAGATGAACACCGGGGAGCTGTTTTTT	CASSQVPGQMNTGELFF
-	13	TRBV2	-	TRBJ1-2	TGTGCCAGCCCCATCGGAGGGAGCTATGGCTACACCTTC	CASPIGGSYGYTF
TRBD2	15	TRBV4-1	few	TRBJ2-3	TGCGCCAGCAGCCAGATAGCGGGGGTTACAGATACGCAGTATTTT	CASSQIAGVTDTQYF
-	13	TRBV7-9	-	TRBJ2-5	TGTGCCAGCTGGGGACGGAGGGAAGAGACCCAGTACTTC	CASWGRREETQYF
TRBD1	15	TRBV19	-	TRBJ1-1	TGTGCCAGTAGTACGGGATTTACAGGGGGCACTGAAGCTTTCTTT	CASSTGFTGGTEAFF
-	12	TRBV5-4	-	TRBJ1-1	TGTGCCAGCAGCTTGCTCGGCACTGAAGCTTTCTTT	CASSLLGTEAFF
-	14	TRBV24-1	-	TRBJ1-1	TGTGCCACCAGTGATTTAACGGAAAGTAGAGGAGCTTTCTTT	CATSDLTESRGAFF
-	14	TRBV5-1	-	TRBJ2-5	TGCGCCAGCAGCTTCAGGCGGGTGGGGGAGACCCAGTACTTC	CASSFRRVGETQYF
TRBD2	15	TRBV11-2	-	TRBJ2-7	TGTGCCAGCAGCCATGGGAGCGGGGTCTCCTACGAGCAGTACTTC	CASSHGSGVSYEQYF
-	13	TRBV11-2	-	TRBJ2-7	TGTGCCAGCAGCCCCCGGGAAGGGAGTGAGCAGTACTTC	CASSPREGSEQYF
TRBD2	18	TRBV9	-	TRBJ2-3	TGTGCCAGCAGCGTAGAACTAGCGGGGGCCTTGGGAACAGATACGCAGTATTTT	CASSVELAGALGTDTQYF
-	13	TRBV29-1	-	TRBJ1-2	TGCAGCGTTGAAGGACTCACTAACTATGGCTACACCTTC	CSVEGLTNYGYTF
-	14	TRBV5-1	-	TRBJ2-5	TGCGCCAGCAGCTTGCGGTCACTTCAAGAGACCCAGTACTTC	CASSLRSLQETQYF
-	13	TRBV6-5	-	TRBJ1-5	TGTGCCAGCAGTAGCAGGGGCTATCAGCCCCAGCATTTT	CASSSRGYQPQHF
TRBD1	13	TRBV11-2	-	TRBJ1-2	TGTGCCAGCAGCCCGGACAGGGACTATGGCTACACCTTC	CASSPDRDYGYTF
-	12	TRBV28	-	TRBJ2-1	TGTGCCAGCAGCTTAACGGACGGAGGAGAGTTCTTC	CASSLTDGGEFF
TRBD1	15	TRBV9	-	TRBJ2-2	TGTGCCAGCCACAAGGGGGCCTTCAGCACCGGGGAGCTGTTTTTT	CASHKGAFSTGELFF
TRBD2	14	TRBV19	-	TRBJ2-3	TGTGCCAGTCAAGGACTAGCTAACGCAGATACGCAGTATTTT	CASQGLANADTQYF
TRBD1	14	TRBV7-2	-	TRBJ1-2	TGTGCCAGCAGCTTCGGGACAGGGAACTATGGCTACACCTTC	CASSFGTGNYGYTF
-	15	TRBV6-5	-	TRBJ1-1	TGTGCCAGCAGTTACTCCGGGAATTTGAACACTGAAGCTTTCTTT	CASSYSGNLNTEAFF
TRBD1	17	TRBV5-4	-	TRBJ2-1	TGTGCCAGCAGCTTGGGATCCGGACAGGGGGCATCCAATGAGCAGTTCTTC	CASSLGSGQGASNEQFF
TRBD1	15	TRBV19	-	TRBJ1-5	TGTGCCAGTAGTATGGGGACAGGTGGAAATCAGCCCCAGCATTTT	CASSMGTGGNQPQHF
TRBD1	14	TRBV29-1	-	TRBJ1-2	TGCAGCGTTGCCCCCAAGACAGGGGTCTATGGCTACACCTTC	CSVAPKTGVYGYTF
-	17	TRBV11-2	-	TRBJ1-6	TGTGCCAGCAGCTTACCACCGCGGCCAGCCTATAATTCACCCCTCCACTTT	CASSLPPRPAYNSPLHF
-	12	TRBV10-3	-	TRBJ1-1	TGTGCCAGCCGACAGGCGGACACTGAAGCTTTCTTT	CASRQADTEAFF
-	17	TRBV21-1	-	TRBJ1-4	TGTGCCAGCAGCCGGGGGGGCCCAGTTGCAACTAATGAAAAACTGTTTTTT	CASSRGGPVATNEKLFF
TRBD1	14	TRBV5-1	-	TRBJ2-5	TGCGCCAGCAGCTACGGACAGGGGGAAGAGACCCAGTACTTC	CASSYGQGEETQYF